This TCR beta chain was observed in a study of blood T cells in healthy people across ages. RNA extraction gave at least 5.5 micrograms of total RNA per sample. Study results and caveats: Both higher diversity and more naive CD4+ cells marked long-lived donors when set against aged donors.

About this clonotype: Its antigen is not identified.

The second PCR ran about 7 to 12 cycles with a sample-barcoded 5' primer and J-beta primers. TCRdb redid the calling of the 5' RACE reads with MiXCR, one entry per CDR3 protein. The table lists about 560,000 distinct CDR3 sequences, over 25% of them singletons. The same sample was also used in a study of T cells of mothers and their children. That work adds: The TCR beta CDR3 read count exceeded 8 million for each mother and was some 3.1 million for each child.

The sequencing sample was made of blood. This TCR derives from a boy aged 2 to 9 in good health.

The CDR3 loop is CASSQGLRGETQYF. CDR3 nucleotide sequence: TGCGCCAGCAGCCAAGGTTTGCGGGGAGAGACCCAGTACTTC. The V gene is TRBV4-3, the J gene TRBJ2-5; maybe TRBD2 (6 bases). Germline lookup yields CDR1 LGHNA and CDR2 YSLEER. The CDR3 extends over 14 amino acids. V was pared by 1 base and J by 4 bases, with 10 bases between.